These 3 T cell receptor beta chains came from one sample sequenced in a study of shared clonotypes between healthy human individuals. Only in-frame clones appear in the TCRdb table, and some are missing; sequencing was by immunoSEQ multiplex PCR. The sample lists about 2,200,000 clones, just over 90% occurring once. CD45RO-negative cells were positively selected for CCR7, leaving out terminally differentiated effector memory CD45RA+ cells. The specimen was naive CD8+ T cells from PBMCs. The receptors here all came from a young man in good health. Some clones in this sample may be carry-over from other donors' samples.

CDR3 protein: CASSVLAPTYEQYF. Written as DNA, the CDR3 is TGTGCCAGTAGTGTTCTAGCGCCGACCTACGAGCAGTACTTC. The V gene is TRBV19, the J gene TRBJ2-7, with D maybe TRBD2 (6 bases). The CDR3 is made up of 14 amino acids. Per the germline V gene, CDR1 is LNHDA and CDR2 is SQIVND (reference sequence). Between the trimmed V and J ends, which lost 5 bases and 2 bases, there was a span of 13 bases.

The CDR3 nucleotides read TGTGCCAGCAGCCCACGACTAGCGGTTTACAATGAGCAGTTCTTC. This sequence encodes CASSPRLAVYNEQFF. The genes are TRBV7-2 and TRBJ2-1; 9 nucleotides line up with TRBD2. CDR1 and CDR2 (germline): SGHTA, FQGNSA. The CDR3 has 15 residues. The V and J ends lost 5 bases and 4 bases, in that order; junction bases with no gene match: 6.

This clone was seen a few times. At the DNA level, this CDR3 is encoded by other sequences in the same sample as well. This chain joins TRBV19 and TRBJ1-1; D is undetermined. Germline lookup yields CDR1 LNHDA and CDR2 SQIVND (reference sequence). Trimming took off 1 base at V and 2 bases at J, with 5 bases between the two ends. CDR3 length: 13 residues. The CDR3 reads CASSIGSNTEAFF. The CDR3, as DNA: TGTGCCAGTAGTATAGGCAGTAACACTGAAGCTTTCTTT.